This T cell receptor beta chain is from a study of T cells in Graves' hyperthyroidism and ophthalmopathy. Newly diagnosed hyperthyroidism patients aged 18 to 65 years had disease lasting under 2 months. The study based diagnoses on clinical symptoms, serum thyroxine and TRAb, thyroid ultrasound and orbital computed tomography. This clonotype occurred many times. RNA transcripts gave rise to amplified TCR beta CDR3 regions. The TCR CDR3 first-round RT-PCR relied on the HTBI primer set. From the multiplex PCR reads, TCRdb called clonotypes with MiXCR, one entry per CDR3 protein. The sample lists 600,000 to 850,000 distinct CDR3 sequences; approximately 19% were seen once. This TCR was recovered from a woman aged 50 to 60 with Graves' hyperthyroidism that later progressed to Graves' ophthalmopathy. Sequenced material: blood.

The CDR3 DNA is TGCGCCAGCAGCTTGGAGGGACCGAGAAGCTCCTACGAGCAGTACTTC. The encoded protein is CASSLEGPRSSYEQYF. This chain links TRBV5-1 with TRBJ2-7, with D perhaps matching TRBD1 or TRBD2 (5 bases each). The germline gives CDR1 SGHRS, CDR2 YFSETQ. V lost 0 bases, J lost 0 bases, and 13 bases lay in between. The CDR3 runs 16 residues.